This paragraph covers one T cell receptor (beta chain) sequence. The clone's antigen remains unknown. No base-level quality is on record; no much larger clone is a single base apart. The germline V gene (reference sequence) specifies LGHDT as CDR1 and YNNKEL as CDR2. CDR3 length: 16 amino acids, cysteine to phenylalanine. Only the CDR3 DNA stays, 48 bases, in frame from base 1. At the junction V is shortened by 5 bases and J by 1 base, with 17 bases in between. Read against the paper, the sample's time point label means: baseline before first vaccination. The vaccinee samples were drawn from two UK trials, COV001 and COV002, one of which was a single-blind randomized controlled phase 2/3 trial testing AZD1222 (ChAdOx1 nCoV-19) in healthy adults. For TCRbeta chain sequencing, PBMC samples were collected from trial participants at day 0 and at day 28 after the second dose. The CDR3 regions of human TCRbeta chains were subjected to immunosequencing. On the study's bioinformatics: TCRs in the repertoires were compared against a reference library of SARS-CoV-2-specific TCRs that had been generated with the MIRA antigen-specificity platform. Breadth was defined as the fraction of unique TCRs that were SARS-CoV-2-associated, and depth was defined as the fraction of total T cells that were SARS-CoV-2-associated. Using the MIRA data, every spike-specific TCR was mapped to the spike region that the TCR reacted to and assigned to either a CD4 or a CD8 class. Log10-transformed breadth and depth values were compared by one-way ANOVA with Sidak's multiple comparisons tests. TCRdb took this table from immuneACCESS and kept in-frame rearrangements with V and J called. Such tables lack part of the clones; where checked against another copy, unresolved V genes explain under half of the gap, and the rest is unexplained. D and trimming come from the DNA, and the V and J calls and clone size come from that table. The sample includes 150,000 or so clones, with around 90% observed a single time. Less than 5.5% of the sample goes to the ten largest clones.

The record originates from a study of T cell responses to AZD1222 COVID-19 vaccine (dated by TCRdb to about 2021). Regarding the research as a whole: Because spike-specific TCR depth and breadth did not differ between the two schedules, AZD1222 recipients who got a second dose at roughly 4 weeks were pooled with those who got a second dose at roughly 12 weeks. Enrollment into the trials was organized by age into subgroups of 18-55, 56-69 and 70-plus years, and those subgroups contained roughly 140, 27 and 60 TCR-sequenced participants, respectively. TCR sequencing covered 230 to 250 trial participants: 207 given two doses of AZD1222 and 26 given two doses of MenACWY control vaccine.

General conclusions and limits of the study: Epitopes outside the regions mutated in the B.1.351 and B.1.1.7 variants were reportedly recognized by nearly half of the unique spike-specific TCRs. Because no samples from the day 14 peak response were available, repertoires could be characterized only after the peak T cell response. Participants were mostly white British, with more females than males. The authors suggested clonal diversity may have been underestimated. The vaccine-associated CD4 TCRs covered the entire spike protein, and the dominant responses fell in regions 160-218 and 743-854. A significant rise in spike-specific TCR breadth and depth was observed after two AZD1222 doses relative to day 0 and relative to MenACWY recipients. Conclusions about previously exposed vaccinees were limited because only six AZD1222 recipients were SARS-CoV-2 seropositive at baseline. The 56-69-year group was small, and its depth increase did not reach significance, likely because of low power.

The clonotype originates from an adult in good health. The sample was peripheral blood, taken on day 0 of AZD1222 vaccination. The receptor chain draws on TRBV3-1 (or the pseudogene TRBV3-2) and TRBJ2-5; the D region is possibly TRBD1 or TRBD2, each matching across 5 bases. CDR3 reads: CASSSITGRFQETQYF. The DNA sequence follows: TGTGCCAGCAGCTCAATTACGGGACGGTTCCAAGAGACCCAGTACTTC.